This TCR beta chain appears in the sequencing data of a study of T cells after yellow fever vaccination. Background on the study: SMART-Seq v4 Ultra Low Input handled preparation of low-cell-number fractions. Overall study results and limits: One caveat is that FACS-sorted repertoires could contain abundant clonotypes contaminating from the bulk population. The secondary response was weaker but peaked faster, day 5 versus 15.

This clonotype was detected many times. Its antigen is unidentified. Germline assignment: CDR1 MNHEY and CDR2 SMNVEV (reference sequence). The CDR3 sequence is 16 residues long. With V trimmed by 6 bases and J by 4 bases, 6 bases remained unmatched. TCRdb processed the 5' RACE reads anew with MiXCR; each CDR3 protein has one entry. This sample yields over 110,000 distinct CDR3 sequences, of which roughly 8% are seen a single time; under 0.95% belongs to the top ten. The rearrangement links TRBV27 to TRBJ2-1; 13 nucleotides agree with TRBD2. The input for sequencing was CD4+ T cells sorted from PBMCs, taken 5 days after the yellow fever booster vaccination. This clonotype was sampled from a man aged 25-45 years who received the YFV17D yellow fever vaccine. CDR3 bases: TGTGCCAGCAGGCTACTAGCGGGAGGGAGGTACAATGAGCAGTTCTTC. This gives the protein CASRLLAGGRYNEQFF.